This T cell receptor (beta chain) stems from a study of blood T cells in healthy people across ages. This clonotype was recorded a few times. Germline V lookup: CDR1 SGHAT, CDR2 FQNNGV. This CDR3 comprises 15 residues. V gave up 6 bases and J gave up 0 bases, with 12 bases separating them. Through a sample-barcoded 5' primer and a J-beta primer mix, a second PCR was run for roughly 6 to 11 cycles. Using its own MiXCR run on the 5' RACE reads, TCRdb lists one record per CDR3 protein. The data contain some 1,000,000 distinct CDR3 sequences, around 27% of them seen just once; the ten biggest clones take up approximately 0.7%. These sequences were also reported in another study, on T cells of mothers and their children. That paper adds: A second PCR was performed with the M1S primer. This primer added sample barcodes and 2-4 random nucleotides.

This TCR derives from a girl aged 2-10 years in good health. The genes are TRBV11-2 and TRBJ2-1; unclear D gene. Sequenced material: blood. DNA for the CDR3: TGTGCCAGCAGGCTGGACGGCAGCTCCTACAATGAGCAGTTCTTC. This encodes CASRLDGSSYNEQFF.